Shown below are 15 T cell receptor beta chains from a single sample sequenced in a study of T cells in localized non-small cell lung cancer. The data were produced by immunoSEQ multiplex PCR, yet TCRdb's version contains in-frame clones alone and is incomplete. This sample has 9,700 or so clones, with approximately 44% found just once. Here the sequenced sample was lymph node tissue, taken before any cancer treatment. The receptors shown here come from a woman between 35 and 75 years old with stage I lung adenocarcinoma.

Written as DNA, the CDR3 is TGTGCCAGTAGTAGGGGACAGGGAGTATACAATGAGCAGTTCTTC. Encoded protein: CASSRGQGVYNEQFF. The chain has TRBV19 and TRBJ2-1; the match to TRBD1 covers 9 bases. The V gene's germline CDR1 is LNHDA and CDR2 SQIVND (reference sequence). This CDR3 comprises 15 residues. After removal of 4 bases from V and 4 bases from J, the junction contained 5 bases not matched to a gene.

This clone was seen only a few times. The CDR3 sequence is CASLRGFSGNTIYF. CDR3 sequence (DNA): TGTGCCAGCCTTCGGGGGTTTTCTGGAAACACCATATATTTT. V gene TRBV6-8 combines with J gene TRBJ1-3; weak D call: TRBD1 (5 bases). Per germline, CDR1 MNHGY and CDR2 SAAAGT. The CDR3 runs to 14 residues. The ends were cut back, 8 bases at V and 1 base at J, with 12 bases in the middle.

The rearrangement links TRBV19 to TRBJ1-5, with D perhaps matching TRBD1 (5 bases). V was cut by 7 bases and J by 1 base, with 14 bases left in between. The germline gives CDR1 LNHDA, CDR2 SQIVND (reference sequence). The CDR3 loop spans 15 amino acids. The chain's CDR3 is CASISGALSNQPQHF. Here the CDR3 DNA reads TGTGCCAGTATTTCCGGGGCCTTGAGCAATCAGCCCCAGCATTTT.

V is TRBV9 and J is TRBJ1-2, with D hard to call. The CDR3 extends over 12 amino acids. Per the germline V gene, CDR1 is SGDLS and CDR2 is YYNGEE. Deletions cut 5 bases from V and 3 bases from J, with 8 bases between. In nucleotides, the CDR3 is TGTGCCAGCAGTCCCGGGCACTATGGCTACACCTTC. Translating it yields CASSPGHYGYTF.

This clone was seen more than once but under ten times. V is TRBV11-3 and J is TRBJ2-1, with D perhaps TRBD2 (5 bases). The germline V gene encodes CDR1 SGHNT and CDR2 YENEEA. Trimming took 3 bases from V and 8 from J, leaving 14 bases between them. CDR3 length: 14 residues. The CDR3 sequence is CASSLWVARYEQFF. CDR3 nucleotides: TGTGCCAGCAGCTTGTGGGTAGCGAGGTATGAGCAGTTCTTC.

The genes are TRBV29-1 and TRBJ1-5, with a possible D match to TRBD1 (5 bases). V lost 4 bases and J 3 bases, leaving 10 bases between the germline ends. Germline CDR1 and CDR2: SQVTM and ANQGSEA. CDR3 length: 13 amino acids. The chain's CDR3 is CSVARGNNQPQHF. CDR3 coding DNA: TGCAGCGTTGCCCGGGGGAACAATCAGCCCCAGCATTTT.

This clone was counted between two and nine times. The DNA of the CDR3 is TGTGCCTGGAGCCTTTCGTTGACTGAAGCTTTCTTT. Residues: CAWSLSLTEAFF. The rearrangement links TRBV30 to TRBJ1-1; D ambiguous. Trimming pared 3 bases from V and 5 bases from J, leaving 10 bases between. This CDR3 contains 12 residues. Per the germline V gene, CDR1 is GTSNPN and CDR2 is SVGIG (reference sequence).

This clone showed up just a few times. J is TRBJ2-3 and V is TRBV19; D is perhaps TRBD1 or TRBD2 (5 bases each). The V and J ends lost 5 bases and 2 bases respectively, with 17 bases between them. CDR1 is LNHDA, CDR2 SQIVND, per germline (reference sequence). CDR3 length: 16 residues. This CDR3 is CASSPSGQGPTDTQYF. For the CDR3, the DNA is TGTGCCAGTAGTCCTTCTGGTCAGGGACCCACAGATACGCAGTATTTT.

This chain uses TRBV19 with TRBJ2-1; 11 bases line up with TRBD2. There are 16 residues in the CDR3. Losses at the gene ends were 10 bases for V and 0 bases for J; bases not matched to a gene: 8. Per germline, CDR1 LNHDA and CDR2 SQIVND (reference sequence). CDR3 sequence reads: CATSSLAGGSYNEQFF. For the CDR3, the DNA is TGTGCCACCAGCTCCCTAGCGGGGGGCTCCTACAATGAGCAGTTCTTC.

This clone occurred a few times. V and J are TRBV1 and TRBJ2-5; TRBD1 is taken as the D call from the table, unchecked against the DNA. TRBV1 represents a pseudogene. The CDR3 is made up of 17 amino acids. CDR3: CASSQERVGQLQETQYF. The CDR3 DNA reads as TGCGCCAGCAGCCAAGAGCGAGTCGGACAACTACAAGAGACCCAGTACTTC.

The chain employs TRBV30 and TRBJ1-2, with TRBD1 as a possible D gene (5 bases). V was shortened by 5 bases and J by 7 bases, with 14 bases between the two germline ends. The germline V gene encodes CDR1 GTSNPN and CDR2 SVGIG (reference sequence). The CDR3 totals 12 residues. DNA of the CDR3: TGTGCCTGGCAATTGGTTGGGGCTGGCTACACCTTC. Residues: CAWQLVGAGYTF. Full variable domain (missing parts from reference TRBV30 and TRBJ1-2): SQTIHQWPATLVQPVGSPLSLECTVEGTSNPNLYWYRQAAGRGLQLLFYSVGIGQISSEVPQNLSASRPQDRQFILSSKKLLLSDSGFYLCAWQLVGAGYTFGSGTRLTVV.

The V and J genes are TRBV11-3 and TRBJ2-2; perhaps TRBD1 as D (5 bases). CDR1 SGHNT and CDR2 YENEEA come from the germline V gene. The CDR3 consists of 15 residues. Deletions cut 5 bases from V and 5 bases from J, with 15 bases between. The CDR3 loop is CASSRQWVQTGELFF. The CDR3 DNA sequence: TGTGCCAGCAGCCGACAGTGGGTGCAGACCGGGGAGCTGTTTTTT.

The rearrangement links TRBV18 to TRBJ1-1, with D tentatively TRBD1 (6 bases). The CDR3 is 14 amino acids. The V end was cut by 6 bases, the J end by 4 bases, with 15 bases between. In germline, CDR1 is KGHSH, CDR2 LQKENI. The CDR3 region has the DNA TGTGCCAGCTCTACCCTACAGGGTGGCACTGAAGCTTTCTTT. It is translated as CASSTLQGGTEAFF.

This rearrangement joins TRBV11-3 to TRBJ2-7, with a weak D call TRBD2 (5 bases). Germline CDR1 is SGHNT and CDR2 is YENEEA. The CDR3 loop spans 14 amino acids. Trimming took 3 bases from V and 5 from J, leaving 14 bases between them. CDR3 coding DNA: TGTGCCAGCAGCTTCGACCCTCGGGATCACGAGCAGTACTTC. Its translation: CASSFDPRDHEQYF.

This chain connects TRBV11-3 to TRBJ1-2; D is unresolved. Trimming left V 1 base short and J 0 bases short, with 9 bases between. Germline lookup yields CDR1 SGHNT and CDR2 YENEEA. This CDR3 has 15 amino acids. The CDR3 sequence: CASSLGRAANYGYTF. In DNA form, the CDR3 reads TGTGCCAGCAGCTTAGGCCGGGCTGCTAACTATGGCTACACCTTC.